This record covers a single TCR beta chain. The sample is drawn from a study of long-term antiretroviral therapy in people with HIV. Between the trimmed V and J ends, which lost 5 bases and 5 bases, there was a span of 17 bases. The germline V gene encodes CDR1 SQVTM and CDR2 ANQGSEA. The CDR3 covers 14 residues. With survey level as its setting, the immunoSEQ assay was v3.0. Clones were read by immunoSEQ multiplex PCR, and TCRdb kept only the in-frame ones, dropping some. The sample comprises 30,000 or so clones, 78% of which are singletons, and about a tenth rests with the top ten. Sequenced here: unsorted PBMCs, sampled 1.5 years before starting antiretroviral therapy. This clonotype was obtained from a man between 18 and 29 years old with HIV. J is TRBJ2-3 and V is TRBV29-1, with D possibly TRBD1 on 6 matching bases. The CDR3, as DNA: TGCAGCGTTCGGGACATAGAAGTTGGAGATACGCAGTATTTT. It specifies CSVRDIEVGDTQYF.